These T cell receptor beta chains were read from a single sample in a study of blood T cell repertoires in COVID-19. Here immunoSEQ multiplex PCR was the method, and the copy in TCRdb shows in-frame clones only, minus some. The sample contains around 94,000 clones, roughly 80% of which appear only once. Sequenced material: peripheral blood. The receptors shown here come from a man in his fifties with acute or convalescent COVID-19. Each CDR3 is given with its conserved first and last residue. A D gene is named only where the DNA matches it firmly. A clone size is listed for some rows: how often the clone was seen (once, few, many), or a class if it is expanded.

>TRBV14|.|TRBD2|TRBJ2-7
CASSQLTSGSYEQYF
TGTGCCAGCAGCCAACTGACTAGCGGGAGTTACGAGCAGTACTTC
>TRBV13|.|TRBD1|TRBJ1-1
CASSRWTGHPDTEAFF
TGTGCCAGCAGCCGATGGACAGGGCACCCCGACACTGAAGCTTTCTTT
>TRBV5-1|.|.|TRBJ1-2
CASSLALLVRSDGYTF
TGCGCCAGCAGCTTGGCCCTCCTGGTGCGGTCGGATGGCTACACCTTC
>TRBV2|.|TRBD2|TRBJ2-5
CASSGSPGVGTSAGETQYF
TGTGCCAGCAGTGGATCCCCAGGGGTCGGGACTAGCGCGGGAGAGACCCAGTACTTC
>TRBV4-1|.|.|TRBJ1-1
CASSHLGKGEAFF
TGCGCCAGCAGCCACCTCGGGAAAGGTGAAGCTTTCTTT
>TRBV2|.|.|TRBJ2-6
CASSVVTGANVLTF
TGTGCCAGCAGTGTAGTAACTGGGGCCAACGTCCTGACTTTC
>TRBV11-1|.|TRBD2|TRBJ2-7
CASSVGTSPYEQYF
TGTGCCAGCAGCGTCGGGACTAGCCCCTACGAGCAGTACTTC
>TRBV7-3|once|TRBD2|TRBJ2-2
CASSPTSGRVNTGELFF
TGTGCCAGCAGCCCCACAAGCGGGAGGGTGAACACCGGGGAGCTGTTTTTT
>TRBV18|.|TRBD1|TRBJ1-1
CASSPLRDRWSAEAFF
TGTGCCAGCTCACCCCTCCGGGACAGGTGGTCGGCTGAAGCTTTCTTT
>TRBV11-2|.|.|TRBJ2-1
CASSLGGEQFF
TGTGCCAGCAGTCTGGGAGGTGAGCAGTTCTTC
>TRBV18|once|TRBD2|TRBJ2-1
CASSPTESQRGGPRFF
TGTGCCAGCTCACCAACGGAGTCCCAGCGGGGGGGCCCGCGCTTCTTC
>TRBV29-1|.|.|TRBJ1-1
CSVGTVRGTEAFF
TGCAGCGTTGGGACAGTGAGGGGCACTGAAGCTTTCTTT
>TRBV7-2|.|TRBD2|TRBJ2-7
CASSLKREDLYEQYF
TGTGCCAGCAGCTTAAAGCGGGAGGACCTCTACGAGCAGTACTTC
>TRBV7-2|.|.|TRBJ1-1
CASSPQTASTEAFF
TGTGCCAGCAGCCCACAGACAGCCTCCACTGAAGCTTTCTTT
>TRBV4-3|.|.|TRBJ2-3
CASSPQGQSTDTQYF
TGCGCCAGCAGCCCACAGGGTCAGAGCACAGATACGCAGTATTTT
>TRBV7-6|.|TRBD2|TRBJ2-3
CASSAGGVRTDTQYF
TGTGCCAGCAGCGCGGGGGGGGTCCGCACAGATACGCAGTATTTT
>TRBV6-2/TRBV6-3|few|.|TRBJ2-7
CASSWSGHRYEQYF
TGTGCCAGCAGTTGGTCCGGACACCGCTACGAGCAGTACTTC
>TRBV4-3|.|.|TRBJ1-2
CASSQDPAGRHGYTF
TGCGCCAGCAGCCAAGATCCCGCGGGGCGTCATGGCTACACCTTC
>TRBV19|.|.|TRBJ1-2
CANRGGGYTF
TGTGCCAACCGAGGGGGAGGCTACACCTTC
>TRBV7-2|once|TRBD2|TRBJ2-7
CASSLRGTSEPYEQYF
TGTGCCAGCAGCTTACGTGGGACTAGCGAACCCTACGAGCAGTACTTC
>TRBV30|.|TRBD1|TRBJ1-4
CAWTRTGPNEKLFF
TGTGCCTGGACCAGGACAGGGCCTAATGAAAAACTGTTTTTT
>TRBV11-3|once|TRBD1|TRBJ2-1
CASSRGQAVEQFF
TGTGCCAGCAGCAGAGGACAGGCGGTTGAGCAGTTCTTC
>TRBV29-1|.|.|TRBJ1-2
CSGGTEYGYTF
TGCAGCGGCGGGACGGAGTATGGCTACACCTTC
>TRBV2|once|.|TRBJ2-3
CASSEALRQGGADTQYF
TGTGCCAGCAGTGAAGCGCTTCGGCAGGGGGGTGCAGATACGCAGTATTTT
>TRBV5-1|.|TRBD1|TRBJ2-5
CASSAGTGIETQYF
TGCGCCAGCAGCGCTGGGACAGGGATAGAGACCCAGTACTTC
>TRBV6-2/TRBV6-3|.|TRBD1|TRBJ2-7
CASSFRTGWYEQYF
TGTGCCAGCAGTTTCCGGACAGGGTGGTACGAGCAGTACTTC
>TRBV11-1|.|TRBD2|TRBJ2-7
CASSPPGTSGSYEQYF
TGTGCCAGCAGCCCACCCGGGACTAGCGGTTCCTACGAGCAGTACTTC
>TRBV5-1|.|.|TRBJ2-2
CASSFVSTGELFF
TGCGCCAGCAGCTTTGTGAGCACCGGGGAGCTGTTTTTT
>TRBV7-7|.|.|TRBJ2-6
CASSLGAGPLSSGANVLTF
TGTGCCAGCAGCTTAGGTGCAGGGCCCCTGAGCTCTGGGGCCAACGTCCTGACTTTC
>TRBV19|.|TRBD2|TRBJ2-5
CASSQSSGAETQYF
TGTGCCAGTAGTCAGTCTAGCGGGGCGGAGACCCAGTACTTC
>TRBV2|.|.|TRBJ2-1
CASSSARGSYNEQFF
TGTGCCAGCAGTTCGGCGCGAGGGAGCTACAATGAGCAGTTCTTC
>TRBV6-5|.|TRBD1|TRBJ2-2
CASTGQGSGELFF
TGTGCCAGCACGGGACAGGGGTCCGGGGAGCTGTTTTTT
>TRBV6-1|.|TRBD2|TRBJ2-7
CASSEGSGGSSYEQYF
TGTGCCAGCAGTGAAGGAAGCGGGGGTTCCTCCTACGAGCAGTACTTC
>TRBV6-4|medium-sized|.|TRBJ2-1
CASSDSAGSYNEQFF
TGTGCCAGCAGTGACTCAGCGGGCTCCTACAATGAGCAGTTCTTC
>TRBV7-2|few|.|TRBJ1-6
CASTPGRVGSPLHF
TGTGCCAGCACCCCAGGGAGGGTCGGTTCACCCCTCCACTTT
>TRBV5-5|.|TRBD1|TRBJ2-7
CASSVQGAPYEQYF
TGTGCCAGCAGCGTTCAGGGGGCTCCATACGAGCAGTACTTC
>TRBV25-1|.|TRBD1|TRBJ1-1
CASMGKTGVDTEAFF
TGTGCCAGCATGGGCAAGACAGGGGTTGACACTGAAGCTTTCTTT
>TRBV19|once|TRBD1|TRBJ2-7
CASSPDRTPYEQYF
TGTGCCAGTAGTCCGGACAGGACGCCCTACGAGCAGTACTTC
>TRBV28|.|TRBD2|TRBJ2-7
CASRPGGSYEQYF
TGTGCCAGCAGACCCGGGGGGTCCTACGAGCAGTACTTC
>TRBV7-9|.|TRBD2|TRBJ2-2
CASSTRTGLAGEYTGELFF
TGTGCCAGCAGCACGCGGACCGGACTAGCGGGAGAGTATACCGGGGAGCTGTTTTTT
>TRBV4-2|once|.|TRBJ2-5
CASSQDNSQETQYF
TGTGCCAGCAGCCAAGATAATAGCCAAGAGACCCAGTACTTC
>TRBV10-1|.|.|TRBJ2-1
CASSEGQGLNEQFF
TGCGCCAGCAGTGAAGGACAGGGACTAAATGAGCAGTTCTTC
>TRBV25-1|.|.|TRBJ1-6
CASMRTAYNSPLHF
TGTGCCAGCATGCGAACCGCCTATAATTCACCCCTCCACTTT
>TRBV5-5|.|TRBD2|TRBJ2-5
CASTDGGEETQYF
TGTGCCAGCACCGACGGGGGGGAAGAGACCCAGTACTTC
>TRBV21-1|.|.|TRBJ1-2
CASSKDRTGENYGYTF
TGTGCCAGCAGCAAAGATCGGACGGGAGAGAACTATGGCTACACCTTC
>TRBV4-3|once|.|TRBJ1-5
CASSQDLGVRGQPQHF
TGCGCCAGCAGCCAAGATCTGGGAGTCCGGGGTCAGCCCCAGCATTTT
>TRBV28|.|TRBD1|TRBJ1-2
CASSKGQAPNYGYTF
TGTGCCAGCAGTAAGGGACAGGCCCCTAACTATGGCTACACCTTC